Listed here are 7 T cell receptor beta chains from one sample, sequenced in a study of OX40 agonist ivuxolimab in advanced cancers. Produced via immunoSEQ multiplex PCR; TCRdb's table is partial and in-frame only. The profile shows about 22,000 clones, less than 90% of them singletons. The sequencing used CD4+ or CD8+ T cells sorted from blood, collected in a trial of the OX40 agonist ivuxolimab. The receptor set was obtained from an adult with an advanced solid tumor such as melanoma, head and neck, liver or kidney cancer.

This chain uses TRBV6-5 with TRBJ1-2; 8 bases align to TRBD1. Unmatched junction bases numbered 0, after V lost 7 bases and J lost 8 bases. The CDR3 loop spans 10 amino acids. Germline-derived CDR1 and CDR2 are MNHEY and SVGAGI. The CDR3 loop is CASNRGGYTF. In DNA, the CDR3 is TGTGCCAGCAACAGGGGGGGCTACACCTTC.

The chain links TRBV15 to TRBJ2-1; D unclear. The CDR3 is made up of 14 amino acids. V dropped 4 bases and J dropped 2 bases, with 9 bases sitting between them. Per the germline V gene, CDR1 is LNHNV and CDR2 is YYDKDF (reference sequence). CDR3 DNA: TGTGCCACCAGCACCGGCTCAACCTACAATGAGCAGTTCTTC. As protein: CATSTGSTYNEQFF.

V gene TRBV27 combines with J gene TRBJ2-7, with 11 bases identical to TRBD2. The germline V gene encodes CDR1 MNHEY and CDR2 SMNVEV (reference sequence). V shed 6 bases, J shed 0 bases, and the junction held 4 bases outside the gene matches. CDR3 size: 15 residues. The CDR3 loop is CASSSGTSGSYEQYF. The CDR3 region has the DNA TGTGCCAGCAGCTCCGGGACTAGCGGCTCCTACGAGCAGTACTTC.

The rearrangement links TRBV15 to TRBJ1-4; TRBD1 aligns across 10 bases. Unmatched junction bases numbered 11, after V lost 3 bases and J lost 7 bases. Germline values: CDR1 LNHNV, CDR2 YYDKDF (reference sequence). This CDR3 is 17 amino acids long. Written as DNA, the CDR3 is TGTGCCACCAGCAGCGCAGTACCGGGACAGGGGAGTGAAAAACTGTTTTTT. Translation gives CATSSAVPGQGSEKLFF. The full variable domain, its missing parts supplied by reference TRBV15 and TRBJ1-4, is DAMVIQNPRYQVTQFGKPVTLSCSQTLNHNVMYWYQQKSSQAPKLLFHYYDKDFNNEADTPDNFQSRRPNTSFCFLDIRSPGLGDTAMYLCATSSAVPGQGSEKLFFGSGTQLSVL.

The chain recombines TRBV2 with TRBJ2-7; 12 nucleotides agree with TRBD1. The CDR3 contains 15 residues. V dropped 7 bases and J dropped 5; count of bases not matched to a gene: 9. Germline V CDR1 and CDR2: SNHLY, FYNNEI. The CDR3 loop reads CASTRDRGQGNEQYF. CDR3 sequence (DNA): TGTGCCAGCACCCGGGACAGGGGGCAAGGTAACGAGCAGTACTTC. Full variable domain (remainder filled in from reference TRBV2 and TRBJ2-7): EPEVTQTPSHQVTQMGQEVILRCVPISNHLYFYWYRQILGQKVEFLVSFYNNEISEKSEIFDDQFSVERPDGSNFTLKIRSTKLEDSAMYFCASTRDRGQGNEQYFGPGTRLTVT.

The rearrangement links TRBV27 to TRBJ2-2, with 11 bases fitting TRBD2. Germline trimming cut 3 bases from V and 6 bases from J; bases unmatched to any gene: 6. The CDR3 totals 16 residues. Per germline, CDR1 MNHEY and CDR2 SMNVEV (reference sequence). For the CDR3, the DNA is TGTGCCAGCAGTTTTGGCGCTAGCGGGAGGCCCGGGGAGCTGTTTTTT. Encoded protein: CASSFGASGRPGELFF.

A single count supports this clone. The chain joins TRBV19 to TRBJ2-1, with 11 positions matching TRBD2. This CDR3 spans 15 amino acids. The germline V gene has CDR1 LNHDA and CDR2 SQIVND (reference sequence). V shed 5 bases, J shed 8 bases, and the junction held 8 bases outside the gene matches. The CDR3 DNA reads TGTGCCAGTAGTCACACTAGCGGGAGCTTGTATGAGCAGTTCTTC. Protein sequence: CASSHTSGSLYEQFF.